This T cell receptor beta chain is drawn from a study of identical twins. Study-wide results and limits: Beta out-of-frame twin sharing showed a weaker excess. Models predicted less out-of-frame TCR alpha sharing in monozygotic twins than was found.

This clonotype was recorded a few times. Its antigen is not identified. Donors uniformly comprised healthy Caucasians. Germline V gives CDR1 ENHRY, CDR2 SYGVKD. Trimming left V 4 bases short and J 1 base short, with 10 bases between. CDR3 length: 14 residues. Template switching created a universal primer site, and the cDNA included unique molecular identifiers. In TCRdb, the 5' RACE reads were re-called with MiXCR into one record per CDR3 protein. The sample holds hundreds of thousands of distinct CDR3 sequences, about 7.1% seen once. These data were likewise used in another study, on yellow fever vaccine responses in identical twins.

V gene TRBV10-3 combines with J gene TRBJ1-1, with a tentative D call TRBD1 (6 bases). The sequencing sample was made of PBMCs. This clonotype originated in a woman under 30 in good health. CDR3 DNA: TGTGCCATCAGTGGATCGACAGGGAACACTGAAGCTTTCTTT. Amino acid sequence: CAISGSTGNTEAFF.